The 8 T cell receptor beta chains below all came from one sample that was sequenced in a study of regulatory T cells in long-lasting Graves disease. Time point described: persistent/refractory GD, antithyroid drugs over 5 years with positive TRAb. The TCR library was made from RNA extracted from PBMCs. To make TCR beta libraries, researchers used iRepertoire HTBI primers and Arm-PCR of CDR3 regions. TCRdb ran MiXCR on the multiplex PCR reads and lists one entry per CDR3 protein. The data contain fewer than 550,000 distinct CDR3 sequences, around a fifth of them singletons. This material consisted of peripheral blood mononuclear cells (PBMCs), taken when the disease was refractory, from a patient treated with antithyroid drugs. The receptors stem from a female donor with Graves disease.

This clonotype was picked up many times. J is TRBJ2-5 and V is TRBV2; D is unresolved. Germline V gene lookup returns CDR1 SNHLY and CDR2 FYNNEI. Trimming shortened V by 3 bases and J by 5 bases, and 13 bases separated the two germline ends. This CDR3 is built from 14 residues. The CDR3 sequence is CASSDETLGETQYF. CDR3 DNA sequence: TGTGCCAGCAGTGATGAGACCCTGGGCGAGACCCAGTACTTC.

There are many counts of this clonotype. The chain recombines TRBV7-9 with TRBJ1-1; 9 bases match TRBD1. With V trimmed by 5 bases and J by 4 bases, 11 bases remained unmatched. CDR3 size: 16 residues. CDR1 and CDR2 (germline): SEHNR, FQNEAQ (reference sequence). The CDR3 reads CASSTTDRGQVTEAFF. The CDR3 nucleotides read TGTGCCAGCAGCACAACGGACAGGGGTCAGGTCACTGAAGCTTTCTTT.

The rearrangement joins TRBV27 to TRBJ2-3; D possibly corresponds to TRBD2 (5 bases). Trimming shortened V by 7 bases and J by 2 bases, and 7 bases separated the two germline ends. The CDR3 is 12 residues long. Germline V gives CDR1 MNHEY, CDR2 SMNVEV (reference sequence). The CDR3: CASKRDTDTQYF. In DNA form, the CDR3 reads TGTGCCAGCAAGAGGGACACAGATACGCAGTATTTT.

This clonotype occurred a few times. The V and J genes are TRBV7-9 and TRBJ1-1; D gene ambiguous. Germline lookup yields CDR1 SEHNR and CDR2 FQNEAQ (reference sequence). CDR3 size: 18 residues. Trimming cost V 2 bases and J 3 bases, with 22 bases left between them. The CDR3 DNA follows: TGTGCCAGCAGCTTATCCTGGCAGGATGGCTTGGGAGACACTGAAGCTTTCTTT. Translating gives CASSLSWQDGLGDTEAFF.

The gene calls are TRBV20-1 and TRBJ1-1; D not certain. The V and J ends lost 3 bases and 1 base respectively, with 12 bases between them. Germline-derived CDR1 and CDR2 are DFQATT and SNEGSKA (reference sequence). This CDR3 spans 14 amino acids. This chain's CDR3 is CSASWGFSNTEAFF. CDR3 coding DNA: TGCAGTGCTAGCTGGGGATTCTCGAACACTGAAGCTTTCTTT.

The J gene is TRBJ2-7, the V gene TRBV28; possible D gene TRBD1, 7 bases. Trimming left V 8 bases short and J 4 bases short, with 15 bases between. This CDR3 is 13 amino acids long. Per the germline V gene, CDR1 is MDHEN and CDR2 is SYDVKM. The CDR3 is CASGGDSAYEQYF. The CDR3 nucleotides are TGTGCCAGCGGCGGGGACAGCGCTTACGAGCAGTACTTC. The entire variable domain, with the rest obtained from reference TRBV28 and TRBJ2-7, is as follows: DVKVTQSSRYLVKRTGEKVFLECVQDMDHENMFWYRQDPGLGLRLIYFSYDVKMKEKGDIPEGYSVSREKKERFSLILESASTNQTSMYLCASGGDSAYEQYFGPGTRLTVT.

The V gene is TRBV7-2, the J gene TRBJ1-2; D possibly corresponds to TRBD1 (5 bases). Per the germline V gene, CDR1 is SGHTA and CDR2 is FQGNSA. V was clipped by 1 base and J by 6 bases, with 12 bases between them. This CDR3 is built from 14 residues. CDR3 sequence reads: CASSLVGGGNGYTF. The DNA of the CDR3 is TGTGCCAGCAGCTTAGTGGGGGGGGGTAATGGCTACACCTTC.

As for this clonotype: Possible read error: a much larger clone is one base away. The V and J genes are TRBV28 and TRBJ2-7, with 11 bases aligning to TRBD1. The V and J ends lost 3 bases and 5 bases, in that order; junction bases with no gene match: 6. The CDR3 is 15 amino acids. The germline V gene encodes CDR1 MDHEN and CDR2 SYDVKM. The CDR3 loop is CASSLVRTGGDEQYF. The CDR3 bases are TGTGCCAGCAGTTTGGTAAGGACAGGGGGCGACGAGCAGTACTTC. Combining the CDR3 with reference TRBV28 and TRBJ2-7 gives the whole variable domain DVKVTQSSRYLVKRTGEKVFLECVQDMDHENMFWYRQDPGLGLRLIYFSYDVKMKEKGDIPEGYSVSREKKERFSLILESASTNQTSMYLCASSLVRTGGDEQYFGPGTRLTVT.